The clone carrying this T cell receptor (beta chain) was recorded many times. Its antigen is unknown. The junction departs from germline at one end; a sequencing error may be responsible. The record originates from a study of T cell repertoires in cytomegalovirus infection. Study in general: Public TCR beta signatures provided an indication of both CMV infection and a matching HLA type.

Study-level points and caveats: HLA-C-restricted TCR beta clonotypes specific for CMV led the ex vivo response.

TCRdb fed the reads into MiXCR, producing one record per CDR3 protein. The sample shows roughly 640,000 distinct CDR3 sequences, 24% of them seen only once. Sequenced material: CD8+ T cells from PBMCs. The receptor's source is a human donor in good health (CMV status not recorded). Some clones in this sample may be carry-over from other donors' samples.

CDR3 nucleotide sequence: TGTGCTAGCAGCTTAGAGGGGGCAGGGGGGACCCAGTACTTC. Translated: CASSLEGAGGTQYF. This rearrangement joins TRBV7-7 to TRBJ2-5; 7 nucleotides align to TRBD1. The CDR3 contains 14 residues. Germline V lookup: CDR1 SSHAT, CDR2 FNYEAQ (reference sequence).